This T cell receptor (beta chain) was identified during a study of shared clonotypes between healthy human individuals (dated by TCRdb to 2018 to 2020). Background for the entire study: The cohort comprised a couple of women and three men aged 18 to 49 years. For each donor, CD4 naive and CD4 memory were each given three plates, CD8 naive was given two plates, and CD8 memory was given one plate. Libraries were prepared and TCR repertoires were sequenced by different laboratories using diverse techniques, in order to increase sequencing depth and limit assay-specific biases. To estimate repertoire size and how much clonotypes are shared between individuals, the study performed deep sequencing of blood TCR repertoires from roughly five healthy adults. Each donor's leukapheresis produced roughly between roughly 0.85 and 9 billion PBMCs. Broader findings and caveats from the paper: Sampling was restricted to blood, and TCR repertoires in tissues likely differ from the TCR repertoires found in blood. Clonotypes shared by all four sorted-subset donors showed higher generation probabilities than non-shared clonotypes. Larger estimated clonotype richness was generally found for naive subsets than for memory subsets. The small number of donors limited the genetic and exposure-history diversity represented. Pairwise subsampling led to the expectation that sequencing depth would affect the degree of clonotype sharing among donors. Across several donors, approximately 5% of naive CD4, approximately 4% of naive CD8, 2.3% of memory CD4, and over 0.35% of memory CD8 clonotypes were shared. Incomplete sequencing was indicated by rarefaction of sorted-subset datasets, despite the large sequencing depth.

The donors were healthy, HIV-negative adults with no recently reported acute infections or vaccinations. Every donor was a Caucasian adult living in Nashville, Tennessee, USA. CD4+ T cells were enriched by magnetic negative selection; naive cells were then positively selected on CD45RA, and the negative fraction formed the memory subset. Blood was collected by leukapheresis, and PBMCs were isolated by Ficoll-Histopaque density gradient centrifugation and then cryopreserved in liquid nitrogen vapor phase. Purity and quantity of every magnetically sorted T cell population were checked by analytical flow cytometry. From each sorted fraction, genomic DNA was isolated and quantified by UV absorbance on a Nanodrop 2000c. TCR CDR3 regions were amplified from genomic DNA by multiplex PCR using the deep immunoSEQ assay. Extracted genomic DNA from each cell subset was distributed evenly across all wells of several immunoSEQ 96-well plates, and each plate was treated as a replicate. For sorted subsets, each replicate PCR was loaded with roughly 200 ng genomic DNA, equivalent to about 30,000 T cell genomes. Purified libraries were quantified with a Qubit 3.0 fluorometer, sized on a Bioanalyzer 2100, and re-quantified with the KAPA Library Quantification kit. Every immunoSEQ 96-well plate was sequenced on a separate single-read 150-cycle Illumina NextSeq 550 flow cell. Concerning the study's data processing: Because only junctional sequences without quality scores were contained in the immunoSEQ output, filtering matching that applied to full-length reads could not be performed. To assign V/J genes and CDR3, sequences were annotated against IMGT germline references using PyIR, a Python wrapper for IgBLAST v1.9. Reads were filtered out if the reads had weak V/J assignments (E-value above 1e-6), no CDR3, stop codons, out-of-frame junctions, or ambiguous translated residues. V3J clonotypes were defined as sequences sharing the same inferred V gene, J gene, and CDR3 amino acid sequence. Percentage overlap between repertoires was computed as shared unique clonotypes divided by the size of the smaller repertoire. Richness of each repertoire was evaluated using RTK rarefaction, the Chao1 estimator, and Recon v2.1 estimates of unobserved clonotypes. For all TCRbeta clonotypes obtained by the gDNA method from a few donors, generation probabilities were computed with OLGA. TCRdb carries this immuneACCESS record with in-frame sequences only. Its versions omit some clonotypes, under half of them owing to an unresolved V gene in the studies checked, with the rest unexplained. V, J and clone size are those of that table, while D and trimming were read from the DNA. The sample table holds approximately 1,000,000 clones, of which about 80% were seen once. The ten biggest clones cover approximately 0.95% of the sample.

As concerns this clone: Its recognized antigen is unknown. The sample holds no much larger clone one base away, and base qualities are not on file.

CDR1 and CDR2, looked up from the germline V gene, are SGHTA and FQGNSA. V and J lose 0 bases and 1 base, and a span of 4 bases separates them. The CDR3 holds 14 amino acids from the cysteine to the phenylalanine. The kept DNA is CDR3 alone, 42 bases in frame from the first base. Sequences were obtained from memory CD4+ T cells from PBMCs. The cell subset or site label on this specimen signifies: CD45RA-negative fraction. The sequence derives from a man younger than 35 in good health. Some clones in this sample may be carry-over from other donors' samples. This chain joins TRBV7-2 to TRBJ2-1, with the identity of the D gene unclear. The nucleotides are TGTGCCAGCAGCTTAGCGCAGTCCTACAATGAGCAGTTCTTC. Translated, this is CASSLAQSYNEQFF.